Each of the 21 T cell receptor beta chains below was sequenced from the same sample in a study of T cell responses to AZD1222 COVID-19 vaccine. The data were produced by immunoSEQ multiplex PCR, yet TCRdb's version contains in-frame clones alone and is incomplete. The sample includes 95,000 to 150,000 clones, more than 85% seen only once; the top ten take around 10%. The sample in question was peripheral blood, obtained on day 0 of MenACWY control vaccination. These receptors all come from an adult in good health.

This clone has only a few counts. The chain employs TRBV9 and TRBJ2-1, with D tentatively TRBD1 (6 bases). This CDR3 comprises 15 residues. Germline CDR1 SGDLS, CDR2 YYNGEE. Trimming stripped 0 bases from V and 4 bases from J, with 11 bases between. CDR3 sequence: CASSVEEGTYNEQFF. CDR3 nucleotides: TGTGCCAGCAGCGTAGAGGAAGGGACATACAATGAGCAGTTCTTC.

The CDR3 here is CASSANHRGEQYF. The CDR3 DNA reads TGTGCCAGCAGCGCAAACCACAGGGGAGAGCAGTACTTC. The chain combines TRBV7-3 with TRBJ2-7; 7 bases align to TRBD1. CDR1 and CDR2 from the germline V gene are SGHTA and FQGTGA. Losses at the gene ends were 5 bases for V and 7 bases for J; bases not matched to a gene: 8. This CDR3 contains 13 residues. Full variable domain (missing parts from reference TRBV7-3 and TRBJ2-7): GAGVSQTPSNKVTEKGKYVELRCDPISGHTALYWYRQSLGQGPEFLIYFQGTGAADDSGLPNDRFFAVRPEGSVSTLKIQRTERGDSAVYLCASSANHRGEQYFGPGTRLTVT.

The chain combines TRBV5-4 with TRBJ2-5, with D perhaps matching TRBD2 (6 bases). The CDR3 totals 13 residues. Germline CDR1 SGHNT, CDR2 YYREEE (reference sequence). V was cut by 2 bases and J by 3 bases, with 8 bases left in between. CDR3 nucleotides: TGTGCCAGCAGCTTTGGCGGGAAAGAGACCCAGTACTTC. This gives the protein CASSFGGKETQYF.

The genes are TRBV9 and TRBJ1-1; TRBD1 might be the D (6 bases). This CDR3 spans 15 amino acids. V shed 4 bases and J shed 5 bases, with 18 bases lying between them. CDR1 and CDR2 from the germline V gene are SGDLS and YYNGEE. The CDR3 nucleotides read TGTGCCAGCAGCCAAAGTACAGGGTTCGGGACTGAAGCTTTCTTT. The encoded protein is CASSQSTGFGTEAFF.

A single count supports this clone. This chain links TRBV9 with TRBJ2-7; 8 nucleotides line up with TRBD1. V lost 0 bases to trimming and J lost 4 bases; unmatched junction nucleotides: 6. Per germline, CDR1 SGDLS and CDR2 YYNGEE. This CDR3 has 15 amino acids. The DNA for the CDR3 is TGTGCCAGCAGCGTAGAGGACAGGGCGGGGTACGAGCAGTACTTC. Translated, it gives CASSVEDRAGYEQYF.

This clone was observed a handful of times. The CDR3 region has the DNA TGTGCCAGCAGTTACGGTCAGGGGGAGTACTTC. Encoded protein: CASSYGQGEYF. The V and J genes are TRBV6-5 and TRBJ2-7; TRBD1 agrees at 7 bases. The trim removed 2 bases at V and 11 bases at J, leaving 3 bases unmatched. Per germline, CDR1 MNHEY and CDR2 SVGAGI. The CDR3 covers 11 residues.

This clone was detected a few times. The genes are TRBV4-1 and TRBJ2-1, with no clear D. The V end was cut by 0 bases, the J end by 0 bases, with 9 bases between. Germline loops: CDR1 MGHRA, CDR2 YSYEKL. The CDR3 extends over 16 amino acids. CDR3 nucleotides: TGCGCCAGCAGCCAAGAAAGACATAGCTCCTACAATGAGCAGTTCTTC. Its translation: CASSQERHSSYNEQFF.

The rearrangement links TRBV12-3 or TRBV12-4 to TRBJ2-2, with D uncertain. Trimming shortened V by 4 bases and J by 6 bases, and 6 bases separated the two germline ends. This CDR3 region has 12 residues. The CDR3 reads CASSYIPGELFF. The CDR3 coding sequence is TGTGCCAGCAGTTACATTCCCGGGGAGCTGTTTTTT.

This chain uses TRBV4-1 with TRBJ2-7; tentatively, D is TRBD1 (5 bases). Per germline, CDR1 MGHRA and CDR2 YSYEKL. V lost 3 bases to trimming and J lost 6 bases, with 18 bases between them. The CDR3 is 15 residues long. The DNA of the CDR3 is TGCGCCAGCAGCCAGAACCTACAATTACAGGCCGAGCAGTACTTC. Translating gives CASSQNLQLQAEQYF.

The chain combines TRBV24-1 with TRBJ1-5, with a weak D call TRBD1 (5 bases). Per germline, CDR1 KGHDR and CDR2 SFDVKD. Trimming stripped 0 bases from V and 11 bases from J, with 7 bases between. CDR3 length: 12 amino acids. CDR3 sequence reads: CATSDLGGAQHF. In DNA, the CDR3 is TGTGCCACCAGTGATTTGGGGGGGGCCCAGCATTTT.

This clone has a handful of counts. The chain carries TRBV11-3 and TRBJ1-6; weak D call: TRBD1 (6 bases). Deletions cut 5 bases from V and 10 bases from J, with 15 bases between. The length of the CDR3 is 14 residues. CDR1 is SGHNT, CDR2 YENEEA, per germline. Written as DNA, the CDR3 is TGTGCCAGCAGCCAAAAAATTCAGGGGTCACCCCTCCACTTT. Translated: CASSQKIQGSPLHF.

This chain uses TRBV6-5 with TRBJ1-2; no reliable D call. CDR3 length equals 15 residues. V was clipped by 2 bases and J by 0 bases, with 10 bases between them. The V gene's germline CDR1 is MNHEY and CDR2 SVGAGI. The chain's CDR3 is CASSYQGFPNYGYTF. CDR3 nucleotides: TGTGCCAGCAGTTACCAAGGCTTTCCTAACTATGGCTACACCTTC.

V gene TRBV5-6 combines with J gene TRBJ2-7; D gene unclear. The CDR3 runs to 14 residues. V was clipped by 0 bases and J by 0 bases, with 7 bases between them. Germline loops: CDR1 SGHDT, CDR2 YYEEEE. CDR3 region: CASSLGFGSYEQYF. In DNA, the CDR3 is TGTGCCAGCAGCTTGGGCTTCGGCTCCTACGAGCAGTACTTC.

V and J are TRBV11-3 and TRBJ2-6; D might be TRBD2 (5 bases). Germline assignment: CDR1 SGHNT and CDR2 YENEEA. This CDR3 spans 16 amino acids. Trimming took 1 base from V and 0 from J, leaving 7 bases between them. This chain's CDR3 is CASSLGGSSGANVLTF. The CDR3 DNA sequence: TGTGCCAGCAGCTTAGGAGGGTCCTCTGGGGCCAACGTCCTGACTTTC. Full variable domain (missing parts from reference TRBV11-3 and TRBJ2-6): EAGVVQSPRYKIIEKKQPVAFWCNPISGHNTLYWYLQNLGQGPELLIRYENEEAVDDSQLPKDRFSAERLKGVDSTLKIQPAELGDSAVYLCASSLGGSSGANVLTFGAGSRLTVL.

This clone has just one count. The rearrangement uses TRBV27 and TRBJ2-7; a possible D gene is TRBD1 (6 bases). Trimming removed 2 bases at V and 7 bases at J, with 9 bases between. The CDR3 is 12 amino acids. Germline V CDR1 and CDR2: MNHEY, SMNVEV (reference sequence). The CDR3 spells CASSLTRGEQYF. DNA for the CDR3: TGTGCCAGCAGTTTAACAAGGGGGGAGCAGTACTTC.

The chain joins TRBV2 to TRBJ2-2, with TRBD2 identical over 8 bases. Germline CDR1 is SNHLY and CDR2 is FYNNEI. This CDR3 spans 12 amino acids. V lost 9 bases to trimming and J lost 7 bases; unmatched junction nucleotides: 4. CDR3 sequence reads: CASGLAHGELFF. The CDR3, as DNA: TGTGCCAGTGGACTAGCTCACGGGGAGCTGTTTTTT.

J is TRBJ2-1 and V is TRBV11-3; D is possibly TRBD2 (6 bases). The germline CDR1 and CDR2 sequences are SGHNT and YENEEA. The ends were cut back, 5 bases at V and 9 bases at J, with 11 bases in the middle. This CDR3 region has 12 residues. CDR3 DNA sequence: TGTGCCAGCAGCCCGAGCGGGTTTGAGCAGTTCTTC. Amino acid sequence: CASSPSGFEQFF.

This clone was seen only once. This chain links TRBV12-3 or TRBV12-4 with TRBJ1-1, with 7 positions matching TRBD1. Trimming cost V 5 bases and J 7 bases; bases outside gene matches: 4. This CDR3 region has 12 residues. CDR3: CASSMTGFEAFF. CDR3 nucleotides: TGTGCCAGCAGTATGACAGGGTTTGAAGCTTTCTTT.

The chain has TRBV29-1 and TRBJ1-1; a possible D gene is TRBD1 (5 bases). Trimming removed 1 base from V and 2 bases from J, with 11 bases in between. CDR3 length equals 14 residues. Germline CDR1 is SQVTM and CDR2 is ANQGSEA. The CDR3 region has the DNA TGCAGCGTTGAAGCGGGCAGGGTTAACACTGAAGCTTTCTTT. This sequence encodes CSVEAGRVNTEAFF.

Written as DNA, the CDR3 is TGTGCCAGCAGTGAAGTTACTAGCGGCTCCTACGAGCAGTACTTC. Protein product: CASSEVTSGSYEQYF. The rearrangement joins TRBV6-1 to TRBJ2-7; 8 nucleotides agree with TRBD2. The length of the CDR3 is 15 residues. Germline V gene lookup returns CDR1 MNHNS and CDR2 SASEGT. With V trimmed by 1 base and J by 0 bases, 2 bases remained unmatched.

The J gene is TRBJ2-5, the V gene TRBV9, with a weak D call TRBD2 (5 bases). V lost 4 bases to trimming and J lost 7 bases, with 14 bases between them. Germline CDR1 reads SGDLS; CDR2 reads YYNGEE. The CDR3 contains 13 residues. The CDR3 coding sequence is TGTGCCAGCAGCTCTTCATCTGAGGGGACCCAGTACTTC. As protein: CASSSSSEGTQYF.